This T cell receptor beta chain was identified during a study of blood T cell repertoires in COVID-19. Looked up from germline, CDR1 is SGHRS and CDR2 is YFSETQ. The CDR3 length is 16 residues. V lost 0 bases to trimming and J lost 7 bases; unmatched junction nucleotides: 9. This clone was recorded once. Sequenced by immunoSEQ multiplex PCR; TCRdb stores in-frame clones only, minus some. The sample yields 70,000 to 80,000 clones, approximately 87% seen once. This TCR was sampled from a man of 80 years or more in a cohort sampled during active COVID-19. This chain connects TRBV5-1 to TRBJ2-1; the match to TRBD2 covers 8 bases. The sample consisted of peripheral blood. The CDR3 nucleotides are TGCGCCAGCAGCTTGGCCTCGCGGGGGGCCATGAATGAGCAGTTCTTC. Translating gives CASSLASRGAMNEQFF.